A selection of T cell receptor beta chains follows, all from one sample in a study of T cells in Graves' hyperthyroidism and ophthalmopathy. TCRdb called the multiplex PCR reads again in MiXCR, with one record for every CDR3 protein. The sample lists roughly 500,000 distinct CDR3 sequences; roughly 22% were seen once. The sample consisted of blood. The receptors shown here come from a woman in her sixties or seventies with Graves' ophthalmopathy. CDR3s include the opening cysteine and the closing phenylalanine or tryptophan. The D gene is left open where the match is weak. Clone size, where shown, is once, few, many, or a class for clones that have expanded.

J gene | clone size | D gene | V gene | CDR3 DNA | CDR3 protein
TRBJ1-2 | many | TRBD1 | TRBV29-1 | TGCAGCGCCATAGAACCTCGGACAGGAGTAGCGGAAGGCTACACCTTC | CSAIEPRTGVAEGYTF
TRBJ1-1 | many | . | TRBV3-1 | TGTGCCAGCAGCCCCCCCTGGAACACTGAAGCTTTCTTT | CASSPPWNTEAFF
TRBJ2-3 | . | TRBD2 | TRBV20-1 | TGCAGTGCTAGAGAGAGCGGGGGCACAGATACGCAGTATTTT | CSARESGGTDTQYF
TRBJ2-7 | . | . | TRBV7-2 | TGTGCCGGCAGCTCTGGACTGATTTCCTACGAGCAGTACTTC | CAGSSGLISYEQYF
TRBJ2-3 | few | . | TRBV24-1 | TGTGCCACCAGTGACCTTAACGGACCCACAGATACGCAGTATTTT | CATSDLNGPTDTQYF
TRBJ2-7 | many | TRBD2 | TRBV3-1 | TGTGCCAGCACCACGGGGGGATCCGAGCAGTACTTC | CASTTGGSEQYF
TRBJ1-2 | . | . | TRBV6-2/TRBV6-3 | TGTGCCAGCAGCCAACAGGCCCGGTATGGCTACACCTTC | CASSQQARYGYTF
TRBJ2-1 | many | . | TRBV6-1 | TGTGCCAGCAGCCGCGCGTTTAGCGGCGAGTCGCAGTTCTTC | CASSRAFSGESQFF
TRBJ2-7 | few | . | TRBV11-2 | TGTGCCAGCAGCTTAGGGGTTGGGTTGTCCTACGAGCAGTACTTC | CASSLGVGLSYEQYF
TRBJ1-1 | . | . | TRBV3-1 | TGTGCCAGCAGCCAGGGAGGACAGCTGAACACTGAAGCTTTCTTT | CASSQGGQLNTEAFF
TRBJ2-3 | few | . | TRBV3-1 | TGTGCCAGCAGCCAAGGTAAAGGTCGCACAGATACGCAGTATTTT | CASSQGKGRTDTQYF
TRBJ1-5 | . | . | TRBV3-1 | TGTGCCAGCAGCCAGGGGGCCGGTCAGTCCCAGCATTTT | CASSQGAGQSQHF
TRBJ1-1 | . | . | TRBV6-1 | TGTGCCAGCAGATCCCTGGAGAGGAACACTGAAGCTTTCTTT | CASRSLERNTEAFF
TRBJ2-7 | few | TRBD1 | TRBV12-3/TRBV12-4 | TGTGCCAGCAGTTACCCCCCCGGGACAGGGACCTACGAGCAGTACTTC | CASSYPPGTGTYEQYF
TRBJ2-5 | few | TRBD2 | TRBV7-9 | TGTGCCAGCAGCTTAGGGCGGGTAGCGGGAGGAGAGACCCAGTACTTC | CASSLGRVAGGETQYF
TRBJ2-5 | . | TRBD2 | TRBV6-9 | TGTGCCAGCAGTTACGGGACTAGCGGGACGCAGCAGACCCAGTACTTC | CASSYGTSGTQQTQYF